The 14 T cell receptor beta chains presented below share a single source sample, sequenced in a study of blood T cell repertoires in COVID-19. Repertoires were generated with immunoSEQ multiplex PCR, while TCRdb's copy carries only in-frame clones and drops some. The repertoire holds some 80,000 clones, roughly nine tenths seen once, with roughly 3.1% in the top ten. The material sequenced was peripheral blood. These receptors came from a woman aged 45-59 years with active or convalescent COVID-19.

This chain uses TRBV5-1 with TRBJ1-1, with a possible D match to TRBD1 (5 bases). This CDR3 has 14 amino acids. Trimming cost V 4 bases and J 0 bases, with 10 bases left between them. The germline V gene encodes CDR1 SGHRS and CDR2 YFSETQ. The CDR3 sequence is CASSEQTVNTEAFF. The CDR3, as DNA: TGCGCCAGCAGCGAACAGACAGTGAACACTGAAGCTTTCTTT.

This clone was detected once. This chain links TRBV6-5 with TRBJ1-1; D gene uncertain. Per germline, CDR1 MNHEY and CDR2 SVGAGI. V was shortened by 6 bases and J by 4 bases, with 12 bases between the two germline ends. CDR3 length: 13 amino acids. The CDR3 here is CASRATLGTEAFF. The DNA for the CDR3 is TGTGCCAGCAGGGCCACCCTAGGCACTGAAGCTTTCTTT.

The genes are TRBV7-2 and TRBJ1-5, with D unclear. Per germline, CDR1 SGHTA and CDR2 FQGNSA. The CDR3 runs to 14 residues. V gave up 6 bases and J gave up 2 bases, with 11 bases separating them. This CDR3 is CASSLDIRNQPQHF. The CDR3 DNA is TGTGCCAGCAGTCTTGACATCCGCAATCAGCCCCAGCATTTT.

J is TRBJ2-7 and V is TRBV7-8; D is unclear. Trimming pared 1 base from V and 3 bases from J, leaving 10 bases between. CDR1 is SGHVS, CDR2 FQNEAQ, per germline. CDR3 length: 14 residues. This chain's CDR3 is CASSLDWANYEQYF. The CDR3 coding sequence is TGTGCCAGCAGCTTAGATTGGGCGAACTACGAGCAGTACTTC.

The rearrangement uses TRBV6-1 and TRBJ1-5, with D uncertain. This CDR3 is 12 amino acids long. V was shortened by 3 bases and J by 7 bases, with 7 bases between the two germline ends. The germline V gene has CDR1 MNHNS and CDR2 SASEGT. The CDR3 sequence is CASSDPGQPQHF. In DNA, the CDR3 is TGTGCCAGCAGTGATCCGGGGCAGCCCCAGCATTTT.

V gene TRBV6-1 combines with J gene TRBJ1-4; D is perhaps TRBD1 (6 bases). V was pared by 2 bases and J by 6 bases, with 10 bases between. CDR1 and CDR2 from the germline V gene are MNHNS and SASEGT. The CDR3 is made up of 14 amino acids. The CDR3 is CASSEWGRDEKLFF. In DNA form, the CDR3 reads TGTGCCAGCAGTGAATGGGGGCGTGATGAAAAACTGTTTTTT.

The count of this clone is one. The chain has TRBV18 and TRBJ2-5; the D is unclear. Germline V CDR1 and CDR2: KGHSH, LQKENI. The V end lost 0 bases, the J end lost 2 bases, and 7 bases lay between the germline ends. The CDR3 sequence is 14 residues long. The CDR3: CASSPPTLQETQYF. In nucleotides, the CDR3 is TGTGCCAGCTCACCACCGACACTTCAAGAGACCCAGTACTTC.

V is TRBV7-2 and J is TRBJ1-6; TRBD1 aligns across 10 bases. Germline V CDR1 and CDR2: SGHTA, FQGNSA. The V gene end was trimmed by 6 bases and the J gene end by 9 bases; junction bases not matched to a gene: 5. CDR3 length equals 14 residues. CDR3 sequence reads: CASRGTGAPSPLHF. Here the CDR3 DNA reads TGTGCCAGCAGGGGGACAGGGGCACCTTCACCCCTCCACTTT. Looking up the rest from reference TRBV7-2 and TRBJ1-6 gives the full variable domain: GAGVSQSPSNKVTEKGKDVELRCDPISGHTALYWYRQSLGQGLEFLIYFQGNSAPDKSGLPSDRFSAERTGGSVSTLTIQRTQQEDSAVYLCASRGTGAPSPLHFGNGTRLTVT.

The table lists this clone with a count of one. The V and J genes are TRBV2 and TRBJ1-2; 7 bases agree with TRBD1. V shed 2 bases, J shed 8 bases, and the junction held 8 bases outside the gene matches. CDR1 SNHLY and CDR2 FYNNEI come from the germline V gene. The CDR3 contains 14 residues. The CDR3 DNA reads as TGTGCCAGCAGTGAAATTCCGCAGGGGGGAGGCTACACCTTC. This codes for CASSEIPQGGGYTF. Drawing the rest from reference TRBV2 and TRBJ1-2, the complete variable domain is EPEVTQTPSHQVTQMGQEVILRCVPISNHLYFYWYRQILGQKVEFLVSFYNNEISEKSEIFDDQFSVERPDGSNFTLKIRSTKLEDSAMYFCASSEIPQGGGYTFGSGTRLTVV.

This sequence joins TRBV13 and TRBJ2-5; 11 positions match TRBD2. Germline V gene sequence: CDR1 PRHDT, CDR2 FYEKMQ (reference sequence). V lost 5 bases, J lost 4 bases, and 6 bases stayed unmatched. This CDR3 region has 15 residues. CDR3 amino acids: CASSARLAGLETQYF. In DNA, the CDR3 is TGTGCCAGCAGCGCGCGACTAGCGGGGTTAGAGACCCAGTACTTC. The variable domain in full, with the rest retrieved from reference TRBV13 and TRBJ2-5, is AAGVIQSPRHLIKEKRETATLKCYPIPRHDTVYWYQQGPGQDPQFLISFYEKMQSDKGSIPDRFSAQQFSDYHSELNMSSLELGDSALYFCASSARLAGLETQYFGPGTRLLVL.

The chain recombines TRBV3-1 (or the pseudogene TRBV3-2) with TRBJ1-1, with TRBD1 identical over 7 bases. The V gene end was trimmed by 7 bases and the J gene end by 4 bases; junction bases not matched to a gene: 18. The CDR3 is 17 residues long. Germline CDR1 LGHDT, CDR2 YNNKEL (reference sequence). CDR3 sequence: CASKGVRTGGIITEAFF. The CDR3 DNA is TGTGCCAGCAAAGGGGTAAGGACAGGCGGTATTATCACTGAAGCTTTCTTT.

The CDR3 sequence is CASSTPSLYEQYF. As DNA, the CDR3 is TGTGCCAGCAGCACTCCTAGTCTCTACGAGCAGTACTTC. V and J are TRBV5-6 and TRBJ2-7, with D uncertain. This CDR3 region has 13 residues. V was pared by 4 bases and J by 3 bases, with 11 bases between. The V gene's germline CDR1 is SGHDT and CDR2 YYEEEE.

The chain carries TRBV5-1 and TRBJ2-1; 7 positions agree with TRBD1. Germline loops: CDR1 SGHRS, CDR2 YFSETQ. J lost 5 bases, V lost 7 bases, and 12 bases had no gene match. This CDR3 is built from 15 residues. The CDR3 bases are TGCGCCAGCCAACAGGGGACATCCTCTAACAATGAGCAGTTCTTC. Its protein is CASQQGTSSNNEQFF. The whole variable domain, remainder taken from reference TRBV5-1 and TRBJ2-1, is KAGVTQTPRYLIKTRGQQVTLSCSPISGHRSVSWYQQTPGQGLQFLFEYFSETQRNKGNFPGRFSGRQFSNSRSEMNVSTLELGDSALYLCASQQGTSSNNEQFFGPGTRLTVL.

The CDR3 region is CASSSGQGVTYEQYF. Written as DNA, the CDR3 is TGTGCCAGCTCGTCTGGACAGGGAGTAACCTACGAGCAGTACTTC. J is TRBJ2-7 and V is TRBV18; 8 bases fit TRBD1. The V segment lost 6 bases and the J segment 2 bases; nucleotides outside the gene matches: 9. Germline V gene data show CDR1 as KGHSH and CDR2 as LQKENI. This CDR3 spans 15 amino acids.